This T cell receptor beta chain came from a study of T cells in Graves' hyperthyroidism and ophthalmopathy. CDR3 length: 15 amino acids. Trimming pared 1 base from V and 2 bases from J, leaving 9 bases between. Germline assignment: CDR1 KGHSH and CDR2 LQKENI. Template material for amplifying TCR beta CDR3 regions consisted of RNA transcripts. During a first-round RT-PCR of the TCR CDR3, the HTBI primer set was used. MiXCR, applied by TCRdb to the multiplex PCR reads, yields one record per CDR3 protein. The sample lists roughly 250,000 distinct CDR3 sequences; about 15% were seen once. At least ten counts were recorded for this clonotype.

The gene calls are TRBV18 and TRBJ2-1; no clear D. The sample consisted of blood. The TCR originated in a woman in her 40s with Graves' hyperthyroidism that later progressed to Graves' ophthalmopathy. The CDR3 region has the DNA TGTGCCAGCTCACCACTCGTGGGGACCTACAATGAGCAGTTCTTC. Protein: CASSPLVGTYNEQFF.